The 9 T cell receptor beta chains reported below all come from one sample, sequenced in a study of blood T cell repertoires in COVID-19. Measured with immunoSEQ multiplex PCR; TCRdb has only the in-frame clones, and not every one. Among fewer than 600,000 clones, roughly 90% were seen once, and the ten largest hold less than 2%. What was sequenced was PBMCs or T cells enriched from blood (not recorded which). The receptor set was obtained from a woman between 35 and 50 years old who had recovered from COVID-19.

In this sample, this clone turned up a few times. This sequence joins TRBV11-2 and TRBJ1-5; a weak D match, TRBD1 (6 bases). The CDR3 runs 15 residues. The V gene's germline CDR1 is SGHAT and CDR2 FQNNGV. Trimming removed 0 bases at V and 7 bases at J, with 13 bases between. The CDR3 is CASSLDWDIRQPQHF. In nucleotides, the CDR3 is TGTGCCAGCAGCTTAGATTGGGACATTAGGCAGCCCCAGCATTTT.

The chain uses TRBV6-2 or TRBV6-3 and TRBJ2-7; 11 bases align to TRBD1. Germline V gene lookup returns CDR1 MNHEY and CDR2 SVGEGT. There are 15 residues in the CDR3. The ends lost 2 bases at V and 5 bases at J; junction bases unmatched: 5. The CDR3 DNA sequence: TGTGCCAGCAGTTACGCGGGACAGGGGGTAGACGAGCAGTACTTC. Protein: CASSYAGQGVDEQYF.

The chain recombines TRBV2 with TRBJ1-5; D is ambiguous. This CDR3 contains 15 residues. The germline V and J ends were trimmed by 8 bases and 0 bases, with 14 bases remaining between them. Germline V gene sequence: CDR1 SNHLY, CDR2 FYNNEI. This CDR3 reads CASGVSGYSNQPQHF. The CDR3 region has the DNA TGTGCCAGCGGTGTATCGGGATATAGCAATCAGCCCCAGCATTTT.

This rearrangement joins TRBV27 to TRBJ2-2, with D maybe TRBD1 (5 bases). CDR1 is MNHEY, CDR2 SMNVEV, per germline (reference sequence). The CDR3 sequence is 16 residues long. V gave up 0 bases and J gave up 5 bases, with 13 bases separating them. The CDR3 sequence is CASSLSIGVRTGELFF. The CDR3 DNA follows: TGTGCCAGCAGTTTATCAATAGGGGTCAGAACCGGGGAGCTGTTTTTT.

The chain links TRBV6-2 or TRBV6-3 to TRBJ2-3, with D uncertain. The length of the CDR3 is 12 residues. Trimming took off 0 bases at V and 9 bases at J, with 7 bases between the two ends. Germline lookup yields CDR1 MNHEY and CDR2 SVGEGT. CDR3 region: CASSYSSRTQYF. In nucleotides, the CDR3 is TGTGCCAGCAGTTACTCGAGCAGGACGCAGTATTTT.

Remarks on this clone: At the DNA level, this CDR3 is encoded by other sequences in the same sample as well. V and J are TRBV12-3 or TRBV12-4 and TRBJ1-2; TRBD1 is a possible D gene (5 bases). This CDR3 comprises 13 residues. Trimming took 2 bases from V and 7 from J, leaving 11 bases between them. CDR3 protein: CASSLRGGSGYTF. The CDR3, as DNA: TGTGCCAGCAGTTTACGGGGGGGTTCTGGCTACACCTTC.

This clone appeared once. The V and J genes are TRBV7-2 and TRBJ2-1; 7 nucleotides agree with TRBD2. Trimming removed 8 bases from V and 10 bases from J; junction bases left unmatched: 14. This CDR3 is built from 14 residues. Germline lookup yields CDR1 SGHTA and CDR2 FQGNSA. The CDR3 nucleotides read TGTGCCAGCCAAGCTCGGCGGGAGCTAAGGGAGCAGTTCTTC. This translates into CASQARRELREQFF.

CDR3 sequence (DNA): TGTGCCAGCAGCCCGACTAGCGTGAGATGGGAGCAGTTCTTC. Protein sequence: CASSPTSVRWEQFF. This sequence joins TRBV6-5 and TRBJ2-1, with 8 nucleotides matching TRBD2. Germline lookup yields CDR1 MNHEY and CDR2 SVGAGI. The V gene end was trimmed by 6 bases and the J gene end by 10 bases; junction bases not matched to a gene: 11. This CDR3 is built from 14 residues.

The rearrangement joins TRBV7-9 to TRBJ2-5; perhaps TRBD2 as D (5 bases). Trimming cost V 5 bases and J 4 bases, with 23 bases left between them. Germline loops: CDR1 SEHNR, CDR2 FQNEAQ (reference sequence). This CDR3 region has 17 residues. The CDR3 spells CASSPGVRDQRAETQYF. The CDR3 bases are TGTGCCAGCAGCCCCGGGGTGCGAGACCAACGGGCAGAGACCCAGTACTTC.